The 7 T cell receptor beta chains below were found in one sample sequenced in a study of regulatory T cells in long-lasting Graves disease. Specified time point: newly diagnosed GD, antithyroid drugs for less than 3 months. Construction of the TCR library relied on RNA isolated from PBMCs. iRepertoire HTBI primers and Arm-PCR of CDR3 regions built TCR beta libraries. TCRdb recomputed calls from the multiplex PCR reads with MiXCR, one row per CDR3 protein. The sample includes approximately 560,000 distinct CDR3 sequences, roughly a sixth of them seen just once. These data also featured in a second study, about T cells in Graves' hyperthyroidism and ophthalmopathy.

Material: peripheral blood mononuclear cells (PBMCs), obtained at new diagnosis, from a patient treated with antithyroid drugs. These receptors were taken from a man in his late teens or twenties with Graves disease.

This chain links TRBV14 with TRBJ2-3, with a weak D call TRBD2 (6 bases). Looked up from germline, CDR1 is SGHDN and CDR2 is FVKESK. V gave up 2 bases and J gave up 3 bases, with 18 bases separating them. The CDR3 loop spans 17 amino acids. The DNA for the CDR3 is TGTGCCAGCAGCCAATACGGGGGTGTCGGAGGAACAGATACGCAGTATTTT. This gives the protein CASSQYGGVGGTDTQYF. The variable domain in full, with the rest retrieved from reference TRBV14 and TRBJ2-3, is EAGVTQFPSHSVIEKGQTVTLRCDPISGHDNLYWYRRVMGKEIKFLLHFVKESKQDESGMPNNRFLAERTGGTYSTLKVQPAELEDSGVYFCASSQYGGVGGTDTQYFGPGTRLTVL.

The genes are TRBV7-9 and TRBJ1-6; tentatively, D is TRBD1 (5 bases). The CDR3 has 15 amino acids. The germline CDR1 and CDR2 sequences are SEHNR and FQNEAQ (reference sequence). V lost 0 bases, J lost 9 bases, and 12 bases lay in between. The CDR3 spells CASSLAQGRSSPLHF. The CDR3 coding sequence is TGTGCCAGCAGCTTAGCGCAGGGCAGAAGTTCACCCCTCCACTTT.

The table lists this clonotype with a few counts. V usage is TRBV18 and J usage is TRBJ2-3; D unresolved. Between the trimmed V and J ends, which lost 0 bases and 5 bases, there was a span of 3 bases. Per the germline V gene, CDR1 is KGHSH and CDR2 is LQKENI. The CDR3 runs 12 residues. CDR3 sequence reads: CASSPPKDTQYF. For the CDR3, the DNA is TGTGCCAGCTCACCACCTAAAGATACGCAGTATTTT.

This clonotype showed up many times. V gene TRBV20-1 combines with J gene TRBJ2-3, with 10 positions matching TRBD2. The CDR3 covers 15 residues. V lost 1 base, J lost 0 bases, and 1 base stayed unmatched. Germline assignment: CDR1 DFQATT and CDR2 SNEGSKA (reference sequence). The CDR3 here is CSARGTSGSTDTQYF. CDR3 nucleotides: TGCAGTGCTAGAGGGACTAGCGGCAGCACAGATACGCAGTATTTT.

This CDR3 reads CSVRPPNYGYTF. The DNA of the CDR3 is TGCAGTGTCCGGCCCCCTAACTATGGCTACACCTTC. The chain recombines TRBV20-1 with TRBJ1-2; D uncertain. The V end lost 7 bases, the J end lost 0 bases, and 9 bases lay between the germline ends. Germline assignment: CDR1 DFQATT and CDR2 SNEGSKA (reference sequence). This CDR3 has 12 residues.

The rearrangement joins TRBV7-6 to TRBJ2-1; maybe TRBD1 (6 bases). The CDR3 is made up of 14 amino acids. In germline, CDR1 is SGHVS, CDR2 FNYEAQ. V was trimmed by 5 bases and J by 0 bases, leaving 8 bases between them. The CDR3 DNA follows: TGTGCCAGCAGCCAACAGGGCTCCTACAATGAGCAGTTCTTC. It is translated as CASSQQGSYNEQFF. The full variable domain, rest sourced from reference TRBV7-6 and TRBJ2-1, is GAGVSQSPRYKVTKRGQDVALRCDPISGHVSLYWYRQALGQGPEFLTYFNYEAQQDKSGLPNDRFSAERPEGSISTLTIQRTEQRDSAMYRCASSQQGSYNEQFFGPGTRLTVL.

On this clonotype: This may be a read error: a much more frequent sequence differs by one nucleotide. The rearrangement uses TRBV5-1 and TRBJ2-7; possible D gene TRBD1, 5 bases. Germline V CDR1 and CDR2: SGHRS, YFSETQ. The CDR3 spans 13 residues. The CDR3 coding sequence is TGCGCCGGCAGGGTCGACGGTTCCTACGAGCAGTACTTC. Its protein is CAGRVDGSYEQYF.